These T cell receptor beta chains were read from a single sample in a study of T cell repertoires in cytomegalovirus infection. TCRdb analysed the reads with MiXCR anew, one entry per CDR3 protein. Of 400,000 to 550,000 distinct CDR3 sequences detected, about 11% appear once; the ten largest clones hold about a tenth. What was sequenced was PBMCs. Receptors originate from a human donor in good health (CMV status not recorded). Some clones in this sample may be carry-over from other donors' samples. Both conserved end residues are part of each CDR3. D genes are given only for firm matches. Only part of the rows carry a size: once, few, many, or a class if the clone is expanded.

clone_size: few
j_call: TRBJ1-1
v_call: TRBV6-1
d_call: TRBD1
cdr3_nt: TGTGCCAGCGAAAGGGACAGGGGGCGTTGGAACACTGAAGCTTTCTTT
cdr3_aa: CASERDRGRWNTEAFF

clone_size: few
j_call: TRBJ2-1
v_call: TRBV18
d_call: TRBD1
cdr3_nt: TGTGCCAGCTCATCGTCCCGGGACAGGGGGGGCCTGTTCTTC
cdr3_aa: CASSSSRDRGGLFF

clone_size: .
j_call: TRBJ2-1
v_call: TRBV9
d_call: TRBD2
cdr3_nt: TGTGCCAGCAGCGGGACTAGCGGGAGTAGCTCCTACAATGAGCAGTTCTTC
cdr3_aa: CASSGTSGSSSYNEQFF

clone_size: many
j_call: TRBJ2-3
v_call: TRBV5-6
d_call: TRBD2
cdr3_nt: TGTGCCAGCAGCTACCGGGTAGCGGGAGCAGATACGCAGTATTTT
cdr3_aa: CASSYRVAGADTQYF

clone_size: few
j_call: TRBJ2-7
v_call: TRBV2
d_call: .
cdr3_nt: TGTGCCAGCAGAGAGGACGTTGTCTACGAGCAGTACTTC
cdr3_aa: CASREDVVYEQYF

clone_size: .
j_call: TRBJ1-2
v_call: TRBV29-1
d_call: TRBD1
cdr3_nt: TGCAGCGTGGACAGGGAGGACTACACCTTC
cdr3_aa: CSVDREDYTF

clone_size: many
j_call: TRBJ2-7
v_call: TRBV5-4
d_call: .
cdr3_nt: TGTGCCAGCAGCCCTGACACCCGTTACCTACGAGGGCAGTACTTC
cdr3_aa: CASSPDTRYLRGQYF

clone_size: .
j_call: TRBJ1-1
v_call: TRBV6-2/TRBV6-3
d_call: .
cdr3_nt: TGTGCCAGCAGTTACGGCTCGGGGGGGTCGAACACTGAAGCTTTCTTT
cdr3_aa: CASSYGSGGSNTEAFF

clone_size: many
j_call: TRBJ2-7
v_call: TRBV11-2
d_call: .
cdr3_nt: TGTGCCAGCAGCCTACTGAGGCGGACTGAGCAGTACTTC
cdr3_aa: CASSLLRRTEQYF

clone_size: few
j_call: TRBJ1-1
v_call: TRBV20-1
d_call: .
cdr3_nt: TGCAGTGCTAGACCTCCCAGGGGTTACACTGAAGCTTTCTTT
cdr3_aa: CSARPPRGYTEAFF

clone_size: many
j_call: TRBJ2-7
v_call: TRBV7-6
d_call: TRBD2
cdr3_nt: TGTGCCAGCAGCTTAGCGAGCGGGGGCTACGAGCAGTACTTC
cdr3_aa: CASSLASGGYEQYF

clone_size: .
j_call: TRBJ2-1
v_call: TRBV11-1
d_call: .
cdr3_nt: TGTGCCAGCAGCTCTCTACCAGACAATGAGCAGTTCTTC
cdr3_aa: CASSSLPDNEQFF

clone_size: many
j_call: TRBJ2-1
v_call: TRBV7-8
d_call: .
cdr3_nt: TGTGCCAGCAGCCAGGACAGCTACTACAATGAGCAGTTCTTC
cdr3_aa: CASSQDSYYNEQFF

clone_size: .
j_call: TRBJ2-3
v_call: TRBV7-6
d_call: .
cdr3_nt: TGTGCCAGCAGCTTAAACGGGCAAGGCGATACGCAGTATTTT
cdr3_aa: CASSLNGQGDTQYF

clone_size: many
j_call: TRBJ1-1
v_call: TRBV7-9
d_call: .
cdr3_nt: TGTGCCAGCAGCTTGGTGGCCCTGAACACTGAAGCTTTCTTT
cdr3_aa: CASSLVALNTEAFF

clone_size: many
j_call: TRBJ2-3
v_call: TRBV24-1
d_call: .
cdr3_nt: TGTGCCACCAGTGATTTTAGTGATACGCAGTATTTT
cdr3_aa: CATSDFSDTQYF

clone_size: many
j_call: TRBJ2-1
v_call: TRBV5-1
d_call: TRBD2
cdr3_nt: TGCGCCAGCAGCCCGTTGGGGGGGTCCTACAATGAGCAGTTCTTC
cdr3_aa: CASSPLGGSYNEQFF

clone_size: many
j_call: TRBJ1-1
v_call: TRBV12-3/TRBV12-4
d_call: TRBD1
cdr3_nt: TGTGCCAGCAAACAGGGGATAACCCACACTGAAGCTTTCTTT
cdr3_aa: CASKQGITHTEAFF

clone_size: many
j_call: TRBJ1-4
v_call: TRBV10-3
d_call: TRBD1
cdr3_nt: TGTGCCATCTCCCCGGGGACAGGTCAGGGTGAAAAACTGTTTTTT
cdr3_aa: CAISPGTGQGEKLFF

clone_size: .
j_call: TRBJ2-1
v_call: TRBV6-1
d_call: .
cdr3_nt: TGTGCCAGCCTCCGAGAAGGCTCGGGGTTTGAGCAGTTCTTC
cdr3_aa: CASLREGSGFEQFF

clone_size: many
j_call: TRBJ1-6
v_call: TRBV15
d_call: .
cdr3_nt: TGTGCCACCAGCAGAGATTGGGTCAGCTCCTATAATTCACCCCTCCACTTT
cdr3_aa: CATSRDWVSSYNSPLHF

clone_size: many
j_call: TRBJ2-7
v_call: TRBV6-1
d_call: .
cdr3_nt: TGTGCCAGCAGTAGTGACACCTCCTACGAGCAGTACTTC
cdr3_aa: CASSSDTSYEQYF

clone_size: many
j_call: TRBJ2-2
v_call: TRBV7-8
d_call: .
cdr3_nt: TGTGCCAGCAGCTTCGGGGACCTTGAGGCCGGGGAGCTGTTTTTT
cdr3_aa: CASSFGDLEAGELFF

clone_size: .
j_call: TRBJ2-2
v_call: TRBV12-3/TRBV12-4
d_call: .
cdr3_nt: TGTGCCAGCAGTCCATGGGGGTTGGGAACCGGGGAGCTGTTTTTT
cdr3_aa: CASSPWGLGTGELFF

clone_size: many
j_call: TRBJ2-3
v_call: TRBV7-6
d_call: TRBD1
cdr3_nt: TGTGCCAGCAGCTTAGGTTACAGGGGAAGCACAGATACGCAGTATTTT
cdr3_aa: CASSLGYRGSTDTQYF

clone_size: many
j_call: TRBJ2-3
v_call: TRBV10-3
d_call: .
cdr3_nt: TGTGCCATCAGTGAGTCGCCGGAGGGAGATACGCAGTATTTT
cdr3_aa: CAISESPEGDTQYF

clone_size: few
j_call: TRBJ1-4
v_call: TRBV4-2
d_call: TRBD1
cdr3_nt: TGTGCCAGCAGCCAAGAGGGACAGGGGGCGACTAATGAAAAACTGTTTTTT
cdr3_aa: CASSQEGQGATNEKLFF

clone_size: .
j_call: TRBJ2-3
v_call: TRBV2
d_call: .
cdr3_nt: TGTGCCAGCAGTGACAGGGTGACAGATACGCAGTATTTT
cdr3_aa: CASSDRVTDTQYF

clone_size: .
j_call: TRBJ2-6
v_call: TRBV5-1
d_call: .
cdr3_nt: TGCGCCAGCAGCTTGGCTAGCATCTCCGGGGCCAACGTCCTGACTTTC
cdr3_aa: CASSLASISGANVLTF

clone_size: many
j_call: TRBJ1-3
v_call: TRBV7-2
d_call: .
cdr3_nt: TGTGCCAGCAGCTTTGGCTACTCTGGAAACACCATATATTTT
cdr3_aa: CASSFGYSGNTIYF

clone_size: few
j_call: TRBJ1-2
v_call: TRBV13
d_call: .
cdr3_nt: TGTGCCAGCAGCTTAGGCGACGGGGGAACCCCTAACTATGGCTACACCTTC
cdr3_aa: CASSLGDGGTPNYGYTF

clone_size: many
j_call: TRBJ2-5
v_call: TRBV7-8
d_call: TRBD2
cdr3_nt: TGTGCCAGCAGCCCTTACCCGCTAGCGGGGGGGCAAGAGACCCAGTACTTC
cdr3_aa: CASSPYPLAGGQETQYF

clone_size: many
j_call: TRBJ2-7
v_call: TRBV6-2/TRBV6-3
d_call: .
cdr3_nt: TGTGCCAGCAGGGAACGTGGGGGCTCCTACGAGCAGTACTTC
cdr3_aa: CASRERGGSYEQYF

clone_size: many
j_call: TRBJ1-5
v_call: TRBV5-8
d_call: .
cdr3_nt: TGTGCCAGCAGCGAGTTGGGGCAGGGCAATCAGCCCCAGCATTTT
cdr3_aa: CASSELGQGNQPQHF

clone_size: many
j_call: TRBJ2-7
v_call: TRBV10-3
d_call: TRBD2
cdr3_nt: TGTGCCATCAGCTACCTAGAGGGGAGCCAGGGACTAGCGGGAGGCCCCTACGAGCAGTACTTC
cdr3_aa: CAISYLEGSQGLAGGPYEQYF

clone_size: .
j_call: TRBJ2-2
v_call: TRBV2
d_call: .
cdr3_nt: TGTGCCAGCAGCGAAGACTTCGGATCCGGGGAGCTGTTTTTT
cdr3_aa: CASSEDFGSGELFF

clone_size: .
j_call: TRBJ1-5
v_call: TRBV29-1
d_call: .
cdr3_nt: TGCAGCGTTGGAAGTGTAAATCAGCCCCAGCATTTT
cdr3_aa: CSVGSVNQPQHF

clone_size: many
j_call: TRBJ2-1
v_call: TRBV28
d_call: .
cdr3_nt: TGTGCCAGCAGACTAGACCACAATGAGCAGTTCTTC
cdr3_aa: CASRLDHNEQFF

clone_size: many
j_call: TRBJ2-1
v_call: TRBV27
d_call: TRBD1
cdr3_nt: TGTGCCATCGGACAGGGGTCCTACAATGAGCAGTTCTTC
cdr3_aa: CAIGQGSYNEQFF

clone_size: .
j_call: TRBJ2-3
v_call: TRBV3-1
d_call: .
cdr3_nt: TGTGCCAGCAGCCAGGGGGCCAGGGGAGATACGCAGTATTTT
cdr3_aa: CASSQGARGDTQYF

clone_size: few
j_call: TRBJ2-7
v_call: TRBV20-1
d_call: .
cdr3_nt: TGCAGTGCTAGAGTGGAGGGGGCCTACGAGCAGTACTTC
cdr3_aa: CSARVEGAYEQYF

clone_size: .
j_call: TRBJ1-2
v_call: TRBV19
d_call: .
cdr3_nt: TGTGCCAGTAGTATGCGGACAACATATGGCTACACCTTC
cdr3_aa: CASSMRTTYGYTF

clone_size: few
j_call: TRBJ2-1
v_call: TRBV29-1
d_call: TRBD1
cdr3_nt: TGCAGCGTGATCCTGGGACAGGGGGGGAATGAGCAGTTCTTC
cdr3_aa: CSVILGQGGNEQFF

clone_size: many
j_call: TRBJ1-1
v_call: TRBV7-8
d_call: TRBD1
cdr3_nt: TGTGCCAGCAGCTTGGGACAGAAGAACACTGAAGCTTTCTTT
cdr3_aa: CASSLGQKNTEAFF

clone_size: .
j_call: TRBJ1-1
v_call: TRBV27
d_call: TRBD1
cdr3_nt: TGTGCCAGCAGTCACCGGGGGGACAGGGGGCCCGGAACTGAAGCTTTCTTT
cdr3_aa: CASSHRGDRGPGTEAFF

clone_size: many
j_call: TRBJ2-1
v_call: TRBV7-2
d_call: TRBD1
cdr3_nt: TGTGCCAGCAGCTTAGCCTGGACAGGCGTAGTCTCCTACAATGAGCAGTTCTTC
cdr3_aa: CASSLAWTGVVSYNEQFF